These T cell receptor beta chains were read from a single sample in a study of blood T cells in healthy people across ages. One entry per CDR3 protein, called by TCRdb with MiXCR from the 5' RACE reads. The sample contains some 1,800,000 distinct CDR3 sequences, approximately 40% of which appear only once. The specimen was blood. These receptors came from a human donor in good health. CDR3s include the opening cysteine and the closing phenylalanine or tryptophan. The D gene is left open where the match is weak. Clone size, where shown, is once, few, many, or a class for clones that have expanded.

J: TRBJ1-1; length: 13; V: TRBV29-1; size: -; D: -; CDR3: CSASYRDMTEAFF; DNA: TGCAGCGCGAGCTACCGGGACATGACTGAAGCTTTCTTT
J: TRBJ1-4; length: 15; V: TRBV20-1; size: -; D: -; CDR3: CSTRAPRDMREKLFF; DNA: TGCAGTACTAGAGCTCCCCGGGACATGCGGGAAAAACTGTTTTTT
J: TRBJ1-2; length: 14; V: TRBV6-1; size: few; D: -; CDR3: CASSEAGTWGGYTF; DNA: TGTGCCAGCAGTGAGGCTGGGACCTGGGGTGGCTACACCTTC
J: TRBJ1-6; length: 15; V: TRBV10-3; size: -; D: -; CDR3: CAISDSGQFSSPLHF; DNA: TGTGCCATCAGTGATTCAGGGCAGTTTTCGTCACCCCTCCACTTT
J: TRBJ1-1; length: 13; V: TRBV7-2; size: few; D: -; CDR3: CASSLLGATEAFF; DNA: TGTGCCAGCAGCCTCCTGGGAGCCACTGAAGCTTTCTTT
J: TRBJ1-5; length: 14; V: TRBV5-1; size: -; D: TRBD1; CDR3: CASSLLQGGEPQHF; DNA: TGCGCCAGCAGCTTACTACAGGGGGGTGAGCCCCAGCATTTT
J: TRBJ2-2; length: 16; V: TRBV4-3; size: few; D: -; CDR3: CASSQSPGADTGELFF; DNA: TGCGCCAGCAGCCAGTCCCCGGGGGCTGACACCGGGGAGCTGTTTTTT
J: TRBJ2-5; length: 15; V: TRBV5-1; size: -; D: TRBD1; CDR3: CASSAGQAIGETQYF; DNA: TGCGCCAGCAGCGCGGGACAGGCAATTGGAGAGACCCAGTACTTC
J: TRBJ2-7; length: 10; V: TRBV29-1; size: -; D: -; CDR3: CSVGQTEQYF; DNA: TGCAGCGTTGGACAGACCGAGCAGTACTTC
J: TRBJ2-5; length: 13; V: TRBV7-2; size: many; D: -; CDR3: CASSSRIRETQYF; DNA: TGTGCCAGCAGCTCACGGATTAGAGAGACCCAGTACTTC
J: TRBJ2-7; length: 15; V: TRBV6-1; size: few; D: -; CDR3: CASSERGRSSYEQYF; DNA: TGTGCCAGCAGTGAACGTGGTAGGAGCTCCTACGAGCAGTACTTC
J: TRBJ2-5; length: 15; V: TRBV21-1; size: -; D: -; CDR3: CASSKVGQNQGTQYF; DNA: TGTGCCAGCAGCAAAGTAGGGCAGAATCAAGGGACCCAGTACTTC
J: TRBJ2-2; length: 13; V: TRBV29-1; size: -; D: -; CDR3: CSARVGNTGELFF; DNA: TGCAGCGCCAGGGTAGGGAACACCGGGGAGCTGTTTTTT
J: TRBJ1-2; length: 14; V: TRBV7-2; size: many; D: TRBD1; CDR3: CASSLGQGGYGYTF; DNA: TGTGCCAGCAGCCTGGGACAGGGGGGCTATGGCTACACCTTC
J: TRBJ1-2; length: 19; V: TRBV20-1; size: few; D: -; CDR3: CSARDTAGAEGHLRYGYTF; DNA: TGCAGTGCTAGAGATACGGCAGGGGCCGAGGGGCATCTTCGCTATGGCTACACCTTC
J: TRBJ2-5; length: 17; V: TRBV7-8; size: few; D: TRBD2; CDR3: CASSLRTSGGAGETQYF; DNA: TGTGCCAGCAGCTTGAGGACTAGCGGGGGGGCCGGAGAGACCCAGTACTTC
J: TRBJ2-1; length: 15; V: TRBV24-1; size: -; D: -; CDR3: CATQAPRGLVNEQFF; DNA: TGTGCCACCCAAGCGCCCAGGGGACTGGTCAATGAGCAGTTCTTC
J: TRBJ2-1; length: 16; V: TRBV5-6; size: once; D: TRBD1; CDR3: CASSMGRGRNYNEQFF; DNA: TGTGCCAGCAGCATGGGAAGGGGGCGTAACTACAATGAGCAGTTCTTC
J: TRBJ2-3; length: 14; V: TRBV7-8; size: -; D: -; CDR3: CASSSETSLNTQYF; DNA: TGTGCCAGCAGCTCCGAGACTAGTTTAAATACGCAGTATTTT
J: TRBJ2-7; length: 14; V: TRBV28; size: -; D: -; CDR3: CASSPSRGADEQYF; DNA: TGTGCCAGCAGCCCGTCTAGGGGGGCCGACGAGCAGTACTTC
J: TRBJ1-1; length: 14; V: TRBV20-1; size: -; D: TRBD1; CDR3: CSAPDRVANTEAFF; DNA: TGCAGTGCCCCGGACAGGGTTGCGAACACTGAAGCTTTCTTT
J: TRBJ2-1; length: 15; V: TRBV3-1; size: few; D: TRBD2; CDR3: CASSQMSSGGFEQFF; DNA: TGTGCCAGCAGCCAGATGAGTAGCGGGGGTTTTGAGCAGTTCTTC
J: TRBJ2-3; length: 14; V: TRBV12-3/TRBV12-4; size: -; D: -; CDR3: CASIFGALLDTQYF; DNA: TGTGCCAGCATTTTTGGTGCCCTCTTGGATACGCAGTATTTT
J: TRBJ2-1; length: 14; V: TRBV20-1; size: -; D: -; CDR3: CSARDWLYYNEQFF; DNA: TGCAGTGCTAGAGACTGGCTTTACTACAATGAGCAGTTCTTC
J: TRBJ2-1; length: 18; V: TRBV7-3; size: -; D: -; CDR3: CASSPKGYSIHSYNEQFF; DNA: TGTGCCAGCAGCCCTAAGGGGTACAGTATACACTCCTACAATGAGCAGTTCTTC
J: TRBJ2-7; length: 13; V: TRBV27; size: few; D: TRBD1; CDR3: CASSRQGLYEQYF; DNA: TGCGCCAGCAGCCGACAGGGTTTGTACGAGCAGTACTTC
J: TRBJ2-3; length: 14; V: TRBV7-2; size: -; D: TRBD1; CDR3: CASSSNRQGYTQYF; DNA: TGTGCCAGCAGCTCGAATCGACAGGGTTATACGCAGTATTTT
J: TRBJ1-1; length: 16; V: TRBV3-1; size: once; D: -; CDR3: CASSQEAGNMNTEAFF; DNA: TGTGCCAGCAGCCAAGAGGCAGGGAATATGAACACTGAAGCTTTCTTT
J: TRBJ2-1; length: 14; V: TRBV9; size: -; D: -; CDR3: CASSGASGDNEQFF; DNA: TGTGCCAGCAGCGGAGCGTCAGGAGACAATGAGCAGTTCTTT
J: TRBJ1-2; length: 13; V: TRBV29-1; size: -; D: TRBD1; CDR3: CSVEVTGAYGYTF; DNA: TGCAGCGTTGAAGTGACAGGGGCCTATGGCTACACCTTC
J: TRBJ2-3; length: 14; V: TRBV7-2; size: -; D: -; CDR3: CASSLWGEPDTQYF; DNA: TGTGCCAGCAGCTTATGGGGGGAGCCGGATACGCAGTATTTT
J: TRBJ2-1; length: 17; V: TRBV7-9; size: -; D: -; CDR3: CASSDAQGHVPYNEQFF; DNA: TGTGCCAGCAGCGACGCGCAGGGTCACGTCCCCTACAATGAGCAGTTCTTC
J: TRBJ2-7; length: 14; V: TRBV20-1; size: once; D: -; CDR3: CSAPDYRLPNEQYF; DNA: TGCAGTGCTCCGGACTACCGACTACCCAATGAGCAGTACTTC
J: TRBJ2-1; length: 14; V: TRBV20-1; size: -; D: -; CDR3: CSASRLDLVSEQFF; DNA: TGCAGTGCTAGTAGGCTAGATCTAGTGAGTGAGCAGTTCTTC
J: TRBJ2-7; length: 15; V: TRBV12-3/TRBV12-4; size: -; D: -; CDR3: CASSPTVPPSYEQYF; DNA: TGTGCCAGCAGCCCGACAGTCCCACCGAGTTACGAGCAGTACTTC
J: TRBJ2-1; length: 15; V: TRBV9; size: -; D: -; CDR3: CASSAPPGYYNEQFF; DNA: TGTGCCAGCAGCGCCCCTCCGGGATACTACAATGAGCAGTTCTTC
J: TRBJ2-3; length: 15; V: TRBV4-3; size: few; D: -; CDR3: CASSQDGAESDTQYF; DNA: TGCGCCAGCAGCCAAGATGGGGCGGAATCGGATACGCAGTATTTT
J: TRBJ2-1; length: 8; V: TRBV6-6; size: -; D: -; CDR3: CAYNEQFF; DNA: TGTGCCTACAATGAGCAGTTCTTC
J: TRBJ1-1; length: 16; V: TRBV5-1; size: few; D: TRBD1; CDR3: CASSLGDRGLGTEAFF; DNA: TGCGCCAGCAGCTTGGGGGACAGGGGGCTAGGCACTGAAGCTTTCTTT
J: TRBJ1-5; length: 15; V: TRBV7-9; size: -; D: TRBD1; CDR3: CASSPGQAPVWPQHF; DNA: TGTGCCAGCAGCCCCGGACAGGCCCCTGTGTGGCCCCAGCATTTT
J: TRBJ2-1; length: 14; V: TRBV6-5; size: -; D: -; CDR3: CASSYSNNYNEQFF; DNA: TGTGCCAGCAGTTACTCGAATAATTACAATGAGCAGTTCTTC
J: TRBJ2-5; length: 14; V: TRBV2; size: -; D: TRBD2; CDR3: CASKVGLAEETQYF; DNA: TGTGCCAGCAAAGTAGGGCTAGCGGAGGAGACCCAGTACTTC
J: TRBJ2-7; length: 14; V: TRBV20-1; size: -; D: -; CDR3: CSARGPGGGYEQYF; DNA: TGCAGTGCTAGAGGACCAGGGGGAGGTTACGAGCAGTACTTC
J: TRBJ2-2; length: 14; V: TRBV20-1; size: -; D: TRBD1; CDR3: CSARRDRGPGELFF; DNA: TGCAGTGCTCGGAGAGACAGGGGGCCTGGGGAGCTGTTTTTT
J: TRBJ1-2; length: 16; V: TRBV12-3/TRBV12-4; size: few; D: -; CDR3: CASSERGLVANYGYTF; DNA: TGTGCCAGCAGTGAGAGAGGGCTAGTAGCCAACTATGGCTACACCTTC
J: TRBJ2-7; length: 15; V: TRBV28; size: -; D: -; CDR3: CASTSGLASSYEQYF; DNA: TGTGCCAGCACCTCCGGCCTTGCAAGCTCCTACGAGCAGTACTTC
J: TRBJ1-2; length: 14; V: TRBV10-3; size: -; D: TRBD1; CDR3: CAISEGDRVYDYTF; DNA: TGTGCCATCAGTGAGGGTGACAGGGTCTATGACTACACCTTC
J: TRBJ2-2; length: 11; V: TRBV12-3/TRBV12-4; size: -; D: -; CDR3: CASSFVRELFF; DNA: TGTGCCAGCAGTTTCGTCCGGGAGCTGTTTTTT
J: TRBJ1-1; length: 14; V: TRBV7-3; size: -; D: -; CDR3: CASSLPSANTEAFF; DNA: TGTGCCAGCAGCTTACCGAGTGCGAACACTGAAGCTTTCTTT
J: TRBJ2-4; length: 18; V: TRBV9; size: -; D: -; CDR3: CASSERGGDALAKNIQYF; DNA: TGTGCCAGCAGCGAAAGGGGGGGGGACGCCCTGGCCAAAAACATTCAGTACTTC
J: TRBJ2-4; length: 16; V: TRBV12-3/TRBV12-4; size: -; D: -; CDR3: CASSLVNRNDKNIQYF; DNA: TGTGCCAGCAGTTTAGTCAACAGGAATGACAAAAACATTCAGTACTTC
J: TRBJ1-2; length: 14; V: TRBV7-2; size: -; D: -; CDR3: CASSLETGQGGYTF; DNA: TGTGCCAGCAGCTTAGAAACAGGCCAAGGGGGCTACACCTTC
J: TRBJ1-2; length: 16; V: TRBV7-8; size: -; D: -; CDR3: CASSLALTGNDYGYTF; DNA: TGTGCCAGCAGCTTAGCGTTGACAGGAAACGACTATGGCTACACCTTC
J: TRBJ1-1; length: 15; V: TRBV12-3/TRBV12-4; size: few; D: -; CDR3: CASSLVYTGNTEAFF; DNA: TGTGCCAGCAGTTTAGTTTATACGGGGAACACTGAAGCTTTCTTT
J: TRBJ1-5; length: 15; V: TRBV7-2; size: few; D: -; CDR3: CASSLDWGVSQPQHF; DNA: TGTGCCAGCAGCTTAGACTGGGGAGTCAGTCAGCCCCAGCATTTT
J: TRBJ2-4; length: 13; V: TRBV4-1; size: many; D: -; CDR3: CASSQDRRTAWYF; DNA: TGCGCCAGCAGCCAAGATCGACGGACAGCCTGGTACTTC
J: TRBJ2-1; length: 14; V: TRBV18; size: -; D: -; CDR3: CASSPERVGNEQFF; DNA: TGTGCCAGCTCACCCGAAAGGGTTGGGAATGAGCAGTTCTTC